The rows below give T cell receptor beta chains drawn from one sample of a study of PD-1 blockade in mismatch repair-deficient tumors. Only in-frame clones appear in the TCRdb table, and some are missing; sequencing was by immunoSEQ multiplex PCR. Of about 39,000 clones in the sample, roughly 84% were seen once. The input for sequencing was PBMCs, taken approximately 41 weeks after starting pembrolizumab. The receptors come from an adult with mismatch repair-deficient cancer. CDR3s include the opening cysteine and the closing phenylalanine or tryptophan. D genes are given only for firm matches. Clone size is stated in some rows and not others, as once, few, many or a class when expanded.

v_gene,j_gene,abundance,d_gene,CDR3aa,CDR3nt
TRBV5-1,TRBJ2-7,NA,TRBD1,CASSPTGLDEQYF,TGCGCCAGCAGCCCGACAGGGTTAGATGAGCAGTACTTC
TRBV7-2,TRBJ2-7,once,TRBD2,CASSFTSGPTYEQYF,TGTGCCAGCAGCTTTACTAGCGGACCAACCTACGAGCAGTACTTC
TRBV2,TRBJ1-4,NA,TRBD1,CASGQGNEKLFF,TGTGCCAGCGGACAGGGGAATGAAAAACTGTTTTTT
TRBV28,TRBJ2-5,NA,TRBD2,CASRAGAGETQYF,TGTGCCAGCAGGGCGGGAGCAGGGGAGACCCAGTACTTC
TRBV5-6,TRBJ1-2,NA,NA,CASSLAYGKGNYGYTF,TGTGCCAGCAGCTTGGCCTACGGAAAGGGGAACTATGGCTACACCTTC
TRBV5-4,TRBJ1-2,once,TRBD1,CASSVGQGTNYGYTF,TGTGCCAGCAGCGTAGGACAGGGAACCAACTATGGCTACACCTTC
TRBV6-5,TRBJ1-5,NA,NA,CASKSGGNQPQHF,TGTGCCAGCAAGAGCGGGGGTAACCAGCCCCAGCATTTT
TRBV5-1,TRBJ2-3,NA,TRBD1,CASSSRQGSTDTQYF,TGCGCCAGCAGCAGCCGACAGGGAAGCACAGATACGCAGTATTTT
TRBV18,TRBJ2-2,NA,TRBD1,CASSPGQGAWNTGELFF,TGTGCCAGCTCACCGGGACAGGGGGCATGGAACACCGGGGAGCTGTTTTTT
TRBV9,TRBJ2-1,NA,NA,CASSVGREQFF,TGTGCCAGCAGCGTAGGGAGAGAGCAGTTCTTC
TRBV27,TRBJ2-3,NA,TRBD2,CASGGLAVKDTQYF,TGTGCCAGCGGCGGACTAGCGGTTAAAGATACGCAGTATTTT
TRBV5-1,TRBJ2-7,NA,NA,CASSIVGAYEQYF,TGCGCCAGCAGCATAGTCGGGGCCTACGAGCAGTACTTC
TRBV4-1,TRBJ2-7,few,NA,CASSQDTSFYEQYF,TGCGCCAGCAGCCAAGATACTAGCTTCTACGAGCAGTACTTC
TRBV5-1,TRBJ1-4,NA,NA,CASSPGGGGDEKLFF,TGCGCCAGCAGCCCGGGGGGGGGTGGAGATGAAAAACTGTTTTTT
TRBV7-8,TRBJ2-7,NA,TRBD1,CASLGQGSYEQYF,TGTGCCAGCTTGGGACAGGGGTCCTACGAGCAGTACTTC
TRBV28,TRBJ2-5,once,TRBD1,CASSTRRTGEQETQYF,TGTGCCAGCAGTACCCGTCGGACAGGCGAACAAGAGACCCAGTACTTC
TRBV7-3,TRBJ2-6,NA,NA,CASSLLGQGAEANVLTF,TGTGCCAGCAGCTTACTCGGTCAGGGTGCTGAGGCCAACGTCCTGACTTTC
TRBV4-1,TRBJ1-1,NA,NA,CASSLESGTPSGAFF,TGCGCCAGCAGCCTGGAGTCCGGGACACCGAGTGGGGCTTTCTTT
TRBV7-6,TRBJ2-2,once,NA,CASSPGEQIGELFF,TGTGCCAGCAGCCCAGGGGAACAGATCGGGGAGCTGTTTTTT
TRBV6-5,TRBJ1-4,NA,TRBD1,CASSLGGGQGLTKLFF,TGTGCCAGCAGTTTGGGGGGGGGACAGGGATTAACAAAACTGTTTTTT
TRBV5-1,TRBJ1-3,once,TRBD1,CASSSGTGPGGGNTIYF,TGCGCCAGCAGCTCGGGGACAGGCCCCGGGGGCGGAAACACCATATATTTT
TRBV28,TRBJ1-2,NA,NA,CASSLGGRNYGYTF,TGTGCCAGCAGTTTAGGAGGGCGGAACTATGGCTACACCTTC
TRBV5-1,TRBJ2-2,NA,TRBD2,CASSLTSGPLGGELFF,TGCGCCAGCAGCTTGACTAGCGGGCCCCTCGGGGGGGAGCTGTTTTTT
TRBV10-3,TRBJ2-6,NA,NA,CAILSGANVLTF,TGTGCCATCTTATCTGGGGCCAACGTCCTGACTTTC
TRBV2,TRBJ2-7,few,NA,CASSGSGYEQYF,TGTGCCAGCAGTGGTAGTGGCTACGAGCAGTACTTC
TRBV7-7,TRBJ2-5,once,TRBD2,CASSFGLAGVRRSGETQYF,TGTGCTAGCAGCTTCGGACTAGCGGGAGTTAGGCGATCCGGGGAGACCCAGTACTTC
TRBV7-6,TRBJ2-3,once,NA,CASSLGSRTDTQYF,TGTGCCAGCAGCCTTGGTAGCCGAACAGATACGCAGTATTTT
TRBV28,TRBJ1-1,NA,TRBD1,CASDSAGTGGETEAFF,TGTGCCAGCGATTCTGCGGGGACAGGGGGCGAGACTGAAGCTTTCTTT
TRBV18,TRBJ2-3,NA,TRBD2,CASSPRGGSDTQYF,TGTGCCAGCTCACCAAGGGGAGGGTCAGATACGCAGTATTTT
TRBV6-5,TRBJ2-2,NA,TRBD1,CASTKGALSTGELFF,TGTGCCAGCACCAAGGGGGCGCTGAGCACCGGGGAGCTGTTTTTT